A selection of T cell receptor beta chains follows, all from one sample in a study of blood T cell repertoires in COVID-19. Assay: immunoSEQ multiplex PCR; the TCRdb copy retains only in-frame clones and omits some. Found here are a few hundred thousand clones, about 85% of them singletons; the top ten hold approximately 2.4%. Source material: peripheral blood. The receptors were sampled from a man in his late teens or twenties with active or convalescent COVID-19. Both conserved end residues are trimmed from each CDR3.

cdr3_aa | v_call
ASSFAHGSSYEQY | TRBV11-2
ASSIAARDKGHYEQY | TRBV19
ASSQVGGQANSGNTIY | TRBV3-1/TRBV3-2
ASSAQGRGNYGYT | TRBV28
ASSFRDSEAF | TRBV12-3/TRBV12-4
ASSVELNQPQH | TRBV2
ASSLLGGNQPQH | TRBV27
ASRNPGQNTEAF | TRBV6-5
ASSEGRAGNYEQY | TRBV25-1
ATSEGLPHEQF | TRBV24-1
ASIPHPGNSLTSTDTQY | TRBV7-8
ASSPSALAGTYNEQF | TRBV9
ASSLGESYEQY | TRBV27
ASSPGLEVYNEQF | TRBV7-8
ASSRSQNTEAF | TRBV3-1/TRBV3-2
ASSITTAIAGLSYNEQF | TRBV5-6
ASSRRSGLAKPNTGELF | TRBV5-1
ASSEYKGAGTEAF | TRBV6-1
ASSSQGPRGNTIY | TRBV7-2
ASRRAGANYNEQF | TRBV5-1
ASSLVIQDYAEQY | TRBV11-2
ASSAVRQRKNYGYT | TRBV28
ASSHYTGTNEKLF | TRBV4-1